The present T cell receptor (beta chain) was sequenced within a study of T-cell memory formation after mild COVID-19. 5'RACE with constant-segment primers yielded barcoded, UMI-tagged TCR alpha and TCR beta cDNA libraries. TCRdb re-called the 5' RACE reads through MiXCR, storing one row per CDR3 protein. The sample includes tens of thousands of distinct CDR3 sequences, about 13% of them seen just once. There are a few counts of this clonotype. Trimming pared 0 bases from V and 8 bases from J, leaving 8 bases between. This CDR3 is 13 amino acids long. Per germline, CDR1 SEHNR and CDR2 FQNEAQ (reference sequence).

The sample consisted of PBMCs or a T cell subset sorted from them (not recorded which). The receptor was isolated from an adult woman who had mild COVID-19 (a few samples of this study predate the infection). Cell type and time point are not known. The chain combines TRBV7-9 with TRBJ2-4; no clear D. The CDR3 here is CASSLALFDIQYF. DNA for the CDR3: TGTGCCAGCAGCTTAGCGCTGTTTGACATTCAGTACTTC.